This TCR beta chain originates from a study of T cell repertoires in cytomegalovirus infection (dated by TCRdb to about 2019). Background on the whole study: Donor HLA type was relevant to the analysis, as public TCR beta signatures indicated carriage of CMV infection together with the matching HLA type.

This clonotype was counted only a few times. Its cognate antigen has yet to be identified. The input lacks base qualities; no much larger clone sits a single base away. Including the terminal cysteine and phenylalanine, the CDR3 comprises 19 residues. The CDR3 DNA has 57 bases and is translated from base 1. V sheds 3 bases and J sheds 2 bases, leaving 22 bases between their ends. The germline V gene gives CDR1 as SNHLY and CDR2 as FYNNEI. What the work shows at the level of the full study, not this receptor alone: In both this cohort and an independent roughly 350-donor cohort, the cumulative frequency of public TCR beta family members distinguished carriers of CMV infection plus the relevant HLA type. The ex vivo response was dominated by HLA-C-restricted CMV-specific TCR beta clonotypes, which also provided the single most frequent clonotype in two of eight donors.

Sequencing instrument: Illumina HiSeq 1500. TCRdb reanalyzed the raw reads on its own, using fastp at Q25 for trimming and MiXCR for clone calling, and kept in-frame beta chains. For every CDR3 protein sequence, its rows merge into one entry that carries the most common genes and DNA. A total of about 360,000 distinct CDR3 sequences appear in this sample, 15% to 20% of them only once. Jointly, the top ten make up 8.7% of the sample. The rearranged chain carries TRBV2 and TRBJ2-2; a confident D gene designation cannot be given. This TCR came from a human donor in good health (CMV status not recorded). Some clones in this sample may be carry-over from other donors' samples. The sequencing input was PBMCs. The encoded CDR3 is CASSDSIVTFPANTGELFF. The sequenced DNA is TGTGCCAGCAGTGACTCAATCGTTACTTTCCCCGCTAACACCGGGGAGCTGTTTTTT.